These T cell receptor beta chains were read from a single sample in a study of sequential checkpoint blockade in melanoma. Method: immunoSEQ multiplex PCR; TCRdb's copy keeps in-frame clones and lacks some. The sample lists approximately 11,000 clones, under 85% occurring once. The sequenced sample was CD8+ T cells sorted from blood (inferred from file names), obtained from a patient given nivolumab and ipilimumab in sequence. The source of these receptors is a human donor with melanoma. The conserved cysteine and the conserved F or W are not part of the CDR3 here. The order of the fields is D gene, V gene, J gene, CDR3 length, CDR3 protein. A D gene is named only where the DNA matches it firmly.

-,TRBV19,TRBJ2-2,9,ASTSTGELF
-,TRBV5-6,TRBJ2-5,14,ASSFPRTDNQETQY
TRBD2,TRBV11-2,TRBJ2-2,13,ASSLVAGAGGELF
TRBD2,TRBV6-1,TRBJ2-7,12,ASSEWGGTYEQY
TRBD1,TRBV19,TRBJ1-2,15,ASSTEHPGTGDYGYT
-,TRBV6-5,TRBJ1-5,13,ASSQIHNPNQPQH
TRBD1,TRBV9,TRBJ2-4,12,ASSAEDRLDIQY
-,TRBV25-1,TRBJ1-3,12,ASSDGGTGNTIY
-,TRBV7-8,TRBJ2-7,10,ASSGNRVEQY
-,TRBV7-9,TRBJ2-1,11,ASSSDYYNEQF
TRBD2,TRBV2,TRBJ2-1,15,ASRGLAGTPSYNEQF
-,TRBV4-1,TRBJ1-1,12,ASSQGRGNTEAF
-,TRBV7-2,TRBJ1-5,11,ASSHGGNQPQH
-,TRBV7-9,TRBJ1-3,16,ASSLGQTINHSGNTIY
TRBD2,TRBV7-2,TRBJ2-7,14,ASSTRSSGRWYEQY
TRBD1,TRBV6-4,TRBJ1-5,12,ASSPGGGSQPQH
-,TRBV27,TRBJ2-7,11,ASSPTWGDEQY
TRBD1,TRBV28,TRBJ2-5,13,ASSGPTGPGETQY
-,TRBV27,TRBJ2-5,8,ALFEETQY
-,TRBV4-2,TRBJ2-7,14,ASSQFETGPSYEQY
-,TRBV7-9,TRBJ1-1,12,ASSPGDGNTEAF
-,TRBV23-1,TRBJ2-2,15,ASRPNKDRANTGELF
TRBD1,TRBV9,TRBJ2-7,10,ASSEQGVEQY
-,TRBV27,TRBJ2-5,13,ASSGLGYDRETQY
-,TRBV19,TRBJ2-2,13,ASSINLGATGELF
TRBD2,TRBV18,TRBJ2-4,12,ASSPTSGITIQY
-,TRBV20-1,TRBJ2-2,9,SASYLRELF
TRBD1,TRBV6-1,TRBJ1-2,13,ASSEGQGPGYGYT
-,TRBV5-1,TRBJ2-5,15,ASSLPRGGEWQETQY
TRBD1,TRBV10-3,TRBJ2-7,14,AISDPGGTGVYEQY
-,TRBV25-1,TRBJ1-4,12,ASSGTVTNEKLF
-,TRBV9,TRBJ2-3,13,ASSVEGGRADTQY
TRBD2,TRBV6-4,TRBJ2-3,13,ASSDSASGSDTQY
TRBD1,TRBV7-8,TRBJ1-4,17,ASSLEGARLSITNEKLF
TRBD1,TRBV19,TRBJ1-1,11,ATTGQVNTEAF